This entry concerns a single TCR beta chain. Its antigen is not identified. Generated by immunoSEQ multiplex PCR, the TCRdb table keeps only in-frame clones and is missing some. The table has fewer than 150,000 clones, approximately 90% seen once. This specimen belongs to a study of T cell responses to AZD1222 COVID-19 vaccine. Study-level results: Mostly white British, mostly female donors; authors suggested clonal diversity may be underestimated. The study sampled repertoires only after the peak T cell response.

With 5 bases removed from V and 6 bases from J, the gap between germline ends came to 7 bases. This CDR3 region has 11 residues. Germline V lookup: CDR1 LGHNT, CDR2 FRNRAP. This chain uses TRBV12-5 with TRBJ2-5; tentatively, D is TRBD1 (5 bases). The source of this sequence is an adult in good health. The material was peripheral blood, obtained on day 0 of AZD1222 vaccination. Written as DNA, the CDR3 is TGTGCTAGTGGTCTGGGGCAGACCCAGTACTTC. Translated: CASGLGQTQYF.